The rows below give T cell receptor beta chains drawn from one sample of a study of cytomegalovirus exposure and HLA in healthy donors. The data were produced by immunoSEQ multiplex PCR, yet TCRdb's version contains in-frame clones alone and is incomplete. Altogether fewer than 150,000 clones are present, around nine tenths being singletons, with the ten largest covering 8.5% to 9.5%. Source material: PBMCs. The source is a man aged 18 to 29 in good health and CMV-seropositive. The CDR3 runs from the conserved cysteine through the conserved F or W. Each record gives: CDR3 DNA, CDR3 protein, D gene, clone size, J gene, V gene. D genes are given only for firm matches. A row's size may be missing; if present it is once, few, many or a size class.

TGTGCCAGCAGCTTGGCCGCGGGCGACGAGCAGTACTTC	CASSLAAGDEQYF	NA	NA	TRBJ2-7	TRBV5-6
TGCGCCAGCAGCGCAAAGGACAGGCGCATGAACACTGAAGCTTTCTTT	CASSAKDRRMNTEAFF	TRBD1	NA	TRBJ1-1	TRBV5-1
TGTGCCAGCAGCCATCGCGAGGGGAGGGGCTACGAGCAGTACTTC	CASSHREGRGYEQYF	TRBD2	few	TRBJ2-7	TRBV7-8
TGTGCCAGCAGCTTAAACAGGGGTTTAAGAACTGAAGCTTTCTTT	CASSLNRGLRTEAFF	TRBD1	NA	TRBJ1-1	TRBV13
TGCGCCAGCAGCCAAGTAAAGATCCCGGGTCCAGCCAGCACAGATACGCAGTATTTT	CASSQVKIPGPASTDTQYF	NA	NA	TRBJ2-3	TRBV4-1
TGTGCCAGCAGCCTCCCGGGACTAGCGGGAGGACTACAAGAGACCCAGTACTTC	CASSLPGLAGGLQETQYF	TRBD2	NA	TRBJ2-5	TRBV14
TGTGCCAGCAGCGCACCGGGGACAGGGACGGGAGAGACCCAGTACTTC	CASSAPGTGTGETQYF	TRBD1	NA	TRBJ2-5	TRBV9
TGTGCCAGCAGCAAACAGGGACACTTTTCCTACGAGCAGTACTTC	CASSKQGHFSYEQYF	NA	NA	TRBJ2-7	TRBV7-8
TGTGCCAGCAGCGTAGCCGGTTTTGGAAACATTCAGTACTTC	CASSVAGFGNIQYF	NA	NA	TRBJ2-4	TRBV9
TGTGCCAGTAGTACCAATAGCGGGTACAATGAGCAGTTCTTC	CASSTNSGYNEQFF	TRBD2	NA	TRBJ2-1	TRBV19
TGCGCCAGCAGCGGCCGGAGGCTAGCGGGGGAGACCCAGTACTTC	CASSGRRLAGETQYF	TRBD2	NA	TRBJ2-5	TRBV5-1
TGTGCCAGTAGTATAGATCTTACTAGCGGGAGTGCGTTGGAGCAGTACTTC	CASSIDLTSGSALEQYF	TRBD2	few	TRBJ2-7	TRBV19
TGTGCCAGCACCTCGGGACTAGCGTCCAATGAGCAGTTCTTC	CASTSGLASNEQFF	TRBD2	NA	TRBJ2-1	TRBV6-6
TGTGCCAGCAGTGAGGCCAATAGCAATCAGCCCCAGCATTTT	CASSEANSNQPQHF	NA	few	TRBJ1-5	TRBV2
TGTGCCAGGTTCCCTCGGTACAGGGGGGACTATGATGGCTACACCTTC	CARFPRYRGDYDGYTF	TRBD1	NA	TRBJ1-2	TRBV11-3
TGTGCCAGCAGCAAATCCCCGAGGGAGTCGCCTCGCACAGATACGCAGTATTTT	CASSKSPRESPRTDTQYF	NA	NA	TRBJ2-3	TRBV21-1
TGTGCCAGCAGCACCGGACAGGCGAGCAATCAGCCCCAGCATTTT	CASSTGQASNQPQHF	TRBD1	NA	TRBJ1-5	TRBV6-1
TGTGCCAGCAGTTTATTGTTCCTAGCGGCCATATACGAGCAGTACTTC	CASSLLFLAAIYEQYF	TRBD2	NA	TRBJ2-7	TRBV28
TGTGCCAGCAGCTTTGCAGGTGGGGGGACAGATACGCAGTATTTT	CASSFAGGGTDTQYF	NA	NA	TRBJ2-3	TRBV7-3
TGTGCCAGCAGCCCCCGGGGGGCCGTGAACACTGAAGCTTTCTTT	CASSPRGAVNTEAFF	NA	once	TRBJ1-1	TRBV5-5
TGTGCCAGTAGTGCCTCTAGACAGGGAACGAGCGAGCAGTACTTC	CASSASRQGTSEQYF	TRBD1	NA	TRBJ2-7	TRBV19
TGTGCCAGCAGCCAGGGGGCAAAGCAGTACTTC	CASSQGAKQYF	NA	NA	TRBJ2-7	TRBV4-2
TGTGCCAGTCGGGATCTGAACACCGGGGAGCTGTTTTTT	CASRDLNTGELFF	NA	NA	TRBJ2-2	TRBV2
TGTGCCAGCACGGGGGAGACGATTACCTACAATGAGCAGTTCTTC	CASTGETITYNEQFF	NA	once	TRBJ2-1	TRBV5-4
TGCGCCAGCAGCTTGGATGGCAGGGACTACAATGAGCAGTTCTTC	CASSLDGRDYNEQFF	NA	NA	TRBJ2-1	TRBV5-1
TGTGCCAGCTCACCACCAGATTCGACAGGGGCAGGTGTTAGATCCCTCCACTTT	CASSPPDSTGAGVRSLHF	TRBD1	NA	TRBJ1-6	TRBV18
TGTGCCAGCAGTGTGGAGGACAGGGCAAATGGCTACACCTTC	CASSVEDRANGYTF	TRBD1	NA	TRBJ1-2	TRBV6-1
TGCGCCAGCAGCTTGACAGGGGACCCAAGGTACCAAGAGACCCAGTACTTC	CASSLTGDPRYQETQYF	TRBD1	NA	TRBJ2-5	TRBV5-1
TGTGCTAGCAGCCCGGACAGGTACAATGAGCAGTTCTTC	CASSPDRYNEQFF	TRBD1	NA	TRBJ2-1	TRBV7-7
TGTGCCATCACGGCTAGCGGGGCTAGCTCCTACAATGAGCAGTTCTTC	CAITASGASSYNEQFF	TRBD2	NA	TRBJ2-1	TRBV10-3
TGTGCCAGCAGCCCTCTTGGCAACGAGCAGTACTTC	CASSPLGNEQYF	NA	NA	TRBJ2-7	TRBV14
TGTGCCAGCAGTTTGTTCCAGGGGGCGGGAACGCTAAATCAGCCCCAGCATTTT	CASSLFQGAGTLNQPQHF	TRBD1	NA	TRBJ1-5	TRBV5-8
TGTGCCTGGAGTGGGACAGGGAAGCAGCCCCAGCATTTT	CAWSGTGKQPQHF	TRBD1	many	TRBJ1-5	TRBV30
TGTGCCAGCAGTGAAGCGCATCGGGGGACCTACGAGCAGTACTTC	CASSEAHRGTYEQYF	NA	NA	TRBJ2-7	TRBV2
TGTGCCACCAGCAGAGGAAGCCAGGACACTGAAGCTTTCTTT	CATSRGSQDTEAFF	NA	NA	TRBJ1-1	TRBV15
TGTGCCAGCAGTGACCCGGGACAGGGGTCGGATGAGCAGTTCTTC	CASSDPGQGSDEQFF	TRBD1	NA	TRBJ2-1	TRBV2
TGCGCCAGCAGTGAGTCTCGGCTAGCGGGAGTTAATGAGCAGTTCTTC	CASSESRLAGVNEQFF	TRBD2	NA	TRBJ2-1	TRBV10-1
TGTGCCACCAGTCCGCCCGGGACTAGCGGGAGATATGAGCAGTTCTTC	CATSPPGTSGRYEQFF	TRBD2	NA	TRBJ2-1	TRBV15
TGTGCCAGCTCACCAAGAGAGGCCGAGCAGTACTTC	CASSPREAEQYF	NA	NA	TRBJ2-7	TRBV18
TGCGCCAGCAGCTTCCAGCCTAGCTCCTACGAGCAGTACTTC	CASSFQPSSYEQYF	NA	NA	TRBJ2-7	TRBV5-1
TGTGCCAGCAGCCGGGACTTCTACAATGAGCAGTTCTTC	CASSRDFYNEQFF	NA	NA	TRBJ2-1	TRBV7-7
TGTGCCAGCTCACAGAGTTTCGGGGGACAGAATGGCTACACCTTC	CASSQSFGGQNGYTF	TRBD1	NA	TRBJ1-2	TRBV18
TGTGCCTGGAGTCCTCCGGGACTCACAGATACGCAGTATTTT	CAWSPPGLTDTQYF	NA	NA	TRBJ2-3	TRBV30
TGTGCCAGCAGCCTTACTAGCGGGAGGGGACTCAATGAGCAGTTCTTC	CASSLTSGRGLNEQFF	TRBD2	NA	TRBJ2-1	TRBV7-3
TGTGCCAGCAGTGCGGACAGGGGTGGCAATCAGCCCCAGCATTTT	CASSADRGGNQPQHF	TRBD1	once	TRBJ1-5	TRBV2
TGTGCCAGCAGCTTGGGTCAGGAGGTCGGTGGCTACACCTTC	CASSLGQEVGGYTF	NA	NA	TRBJ1-2	TRBV5-4
TGTGCCTGGAGTGTTGGCGGGGGGACCTACGAGCAGTACTTC	CAWSVGGGTYEQYF	TRBD2	NA	TRBJ2-7	TRBV30
TGTGCCAGCAGCTTAGCGTTGCGTTGGAGTACGCAGTATTTT	CASSLALRWSTQYF	NA	NA	TRBJ2-3	TRBV7-8
TGTGCCAGCAGCTTAGTTTCAGGGGTGGGCAATCAGCCCCAGCATTTT	CASSLVSGVGNQPQHF	NA	NA	TRBJ1-5	TRBV7-2
TGCGCCAGTACAAGTGGCAGCGCTTACGCAAGATACGAGCAGTACTTC	CASTSGSAYARYEQYF	NA	few	TRBJ2-7	TRBV5-1
TGTGCCAGCAGAAGAGGGACAGATCCGAAAAACTATGGCTACACCTTC	CASRRGTDPKNYGYTF	TRBD1	NA	TRBJ1-2	TRBV27
TGTGCCAGCAGTTACAGCAGCTCCTATAATTCACCCCTCCACTTT	CASSYSSSYNSPLHF	NA	once	TRBJ1-6	TRBV27
TGTGCCACCAGCTTCGGGGGGAACTCCTACGAGCAGTACTTC	CATSFGGNSYEQYF	TRBD2	NA	TRBJ2-7	TRBV15
TGTGCCAGTAAGACAGCTCGGAACACTGAAGCTTTCTTT	CASKTARNTEAFF	NA	NA	TRBJ1-1	TRBV19